This entry features one TCR beta chain sequence. This sample is part of a study of blood T cell repertoires in COVID-19. The wider study: Donors in the United States, Italy and Spain gave samples during acute or convalescent COVID-19. Nucleic acid was either cDNA or gDNA, and it came from T cells, B-cell-depleted T cells, or PBMCs.

Deletions cut 8 bases from V and 0 bases from J, with 19 bases between. The CDR3 length is 16 residues. Germline CDR1 reads MNHNY; CDR2 reads SVGAGI (reference sequence). How the authors handled the data: The authors estimated nucleated cell counts from reference gene primer amplification. Repertoires were generated with immunoSEQ multiplex PCR, while TCRdb's copy carries only in-frame clones and drops some. Clone size and V and J calls were adopted from that table, with D and trimming inferred from the DNA. The sample has about 140,000 clones, approximately 86% seen once; the top ten hold approximately 8.3%.

The receptor's source is a woman aged 55-69 years with acute or convalescent COVID-19. The genes are TRBV6-6 and TRBJ1-1; the D gene is possibly TRBD1 (6 bases). Sequencing was done on a sample of peripheral blood. The CDR3 DNA reads TGTGCCAGCCGACCAAGCACAGGGCGGGTGAACACTGAAGCTTTCTTT. Residues: CASRPSTGRVNTEAFF.